This T cell receptor (beta chain) was recovered during a study of resident and recirculating memory T cells in vitiligo. About the research overall: Shave-biopsy epidermis from lesional and nonlesional skin was sequenced alongside PBMCs. General study points: Sequences differed between biopsy sites and patients, suggesting private specificity.

Only in-frame clones appear in the TCRdb table, and some are missing; sequencing was by immunoSEQ multiplex PCR. The sample comprises tens of thousands of clones, 92% of which are singletons, and about 4.8% rests with the top ten. Germline V lookup: CDR1 LGHNA, CDR2 YNFKEQ. The trim removed 0 bases at V and 2 bases at J, leaving 1 base unmatched. The CDR3 is 16 residues long. A remark on this clone: Its antigen remains unidentified.

Stability required unchanged lesions during the previous 6 months. Confetti depigmentation, marking active vitiligo, was absent in these patients. This clonotype was sampled from a male donor with vitiligo. Source material: blood. The rearrangement joins TRBV4-2 to TRBJ2-6, with 7 bases that match TRBD1. CDR3 bases: TGTGCCAGCAGCCAAGATCAGGGGGCTGGGGCCAACGTCCTGACTTTC. This encodes CASSQDQGAGANVLTF.